This T cell receptor (beta chain) was captured in a study of T-cell memory formation after mild COVID-19. Across the whole study: The two donors had largely donor-specific TCR clusters. Study results and limitations: The study found balanced CD4/CD8 in clones contracting day 15 to 85 and a CD4+ lean in later expanders. Memory sampled before infection contained some responding clones, suggesting cross-reactive memory joined. Researchers could not confirm that second-wave clones peaking on day 37 targeted SARS-CoV-2.

Note on this clonotype: The antigen remains unidentified.

A single record per CDR3 protein comes from TCRdb applying MiXCR to the 5' RACE reads. The sample shows about 320,000 distinct CDR3 sequences, roughly an eighth of them seen only once. The V end lost 4 bases, the J end lost 4 bases, and 7 bases lay between the germline ends. The CDR3 has 12 amino acids. Germline values: CDR1 SEHNR, CDR2 FQNEAQ (reference sequence). The chain uses TRBV7-9 and TRBJ1-2; D ambiguous. The receptor was derived from a man younger than 35 who had mild COVID-19 (a few samples of this study predate the infection). Cell type and time point are not known. Sequenced material: PBMCs or a T cell subset sorted from them (not recorded which). In DNA form, the CDR3 reads TGTGCCAGCAGCTATGAGGGCTATGGCTACACCTTC. Its translation: CASSYEGYGYTF.